The subject of this entry is one T cell receptor (beta chain). This sample is drawn from a study of cytomegalovirus exposure and HLA in healthy donors. Measured with immunoSEQ multiplex PCR; TCRdb has only the in-frame clones, and not every one. The sample holds approximately 57,000 clones, approximately 93% seen once. Germline CDR1 SGHRS, CDR2 YFSETQ. The CDR3 length is 15 residues. The V end lost 2 bases, the J end lost 1 base, and 12 bases lay between the germline ends. The validation cohort, a group of 100 to 150 subjects, included the donors and was separate from the roughly 670-subject first cohort.

The rearrangement uses TRBV5-1 and TRBJ1-1, with a possible D match to TRBD1 (6 bases). The sequenced sample consisted of PBMCs. The clonotype comes from a woman aged 18-35 years in good health and CMV-seronegative. The CDR3 protein is CASSLTGMANTEAFF. CDR3 nucleotide sequence: TGCGCCAGCAGCTTAACAGGGATGGCGAACACTGAAGCTTTCTTT. The full variable domain, with the rest looked up from reference TRBV5-1 and TRBJ1-1, is KAGVTQTPRYLIKTRGQQVTLSCSPISGHRSVSWYQQTPGQGLQFLFEYFSETQRNKGNFPGRFSGRQFSNSRSEMNVSTLELGDSALYLCASSLTGMANTEAFFGQGTRLTVV.